A selection of T cell receptor beta chains follows, all from one sample in a study of blood T cell repertoires in COVID-19. Data came from immunoSEQ multiplex PCR; TCRdb stores just in-frame clones and leaves some out. Here the sample spans tens of thousands of clones, nearly 90% being singletons. Sequences were obtained from peripheral blood. Every receptor here comes from an elderly woman with active or convalescent COVID-19. The CDR3 runs from the conserved cysteine through the conserved F or W. The D gene is left open where the match is weak. Not every row has a clone size; where given, it reads once, few, many or a size class.

V	D	size	J	DNA	CDR3
TRBV7-8	NA	NA	TRBJ2-3	TGTGCCAGCAGCTTATCGGACAGAACAGATACGCAGTATTTT	CASSLSDRTDTQYF
TRBV28	NA	once	TRBJ2-7	TGTGCCAGCAGTTTAGGGGGCCACGAGCAGTACTTC	CASSLGGHEQYF
TRBV27	TRBD1	NA	TRBJ1-1	TGTGCCAGCAGTCCGTCAGGGGGAACTTTCACTGAAGCTTTCTTT	CASSPSGGTFTEAFF
TRBV7-2	NA	NA	TRBJ2-1	TGTGCCAGCAGCCCCGATACAGGGGGAGGGGATGAGCAGTTCTTC	CASSPDTGGGDEQFF
TRBV7-2	NA	few	TRBJ2-2	TGTGCCAGCAGCCGTGACAGAACCAACACCGGGGAGCTGTTTTTT	CASSRDRTNTGELFF
TRBV15	NA	NA	TRBJ2-1	TGTGCCACCAGCGTTTCCAGGCAGAACTCCTACAATGAGCAGTTCTTC	CATSVSRQNSYNEQFF
TRBV7-2	NA	few	TRBJ2-7	TGTGCCAGCGGGCCCTTCGCAAAAGAGCAGTACTTC	CASGPFAKEQYF
TRBV15	TRBD2	NA	TRBJ2-1	TGTGCCACCAGCAGAGATCGGGTTAGCGGGAGCAGCACCTACAATGAGCAGTTCTTC	CATSRDRVSGSSTYNEQFF
TRBV27	NA	few	TRBJ2-7	TGTGCCAGCAGTTTATCGGAGACCGCCGCCTACGAGCAGTACTTC	CASSLSETAAYEQYF
TRBV28	TRBD2	NA	TRBJ2-7	TGTGCCAGCAATGACCCGAGCTCTAGCGGGCGCTCCTCCTACGAGCAGTACTTC	CASNDPSSSGRSSYEQYF
TRBV4-1	TRBD2	NA	TRBJ2-4	TGCGCCAGCAGCCAAGGACCTAGCGGGGATACCAAAAACATTCAGTACTTC	CASSQGPSGDTKNIQYF
TRBV4-3	NA	NA	TRBJ2-3	TGCGCCAGCAGCTCGCACAGGGCAGATACGCAGTATTTT	CASSSHRADTQYF
TRBV12-3/TRBV12-4	NA	few	TRBJ1-4	TGTGCCAGCAGTTTGGCGGGGACTGAAAAACTGTTTTTT	CASSLAGTEKLFF
TRBV15	TRBD1	NA	TRBJ2-1	TGTGCCACCTACAAGGGGACAGGGGCCCATGAGCAGTTCTTC	CATYKGTGAHEQFF
TRBV4-2	TRBD2	NA	TRBJ2-7	TGTGCCAGCAGCCGAGGACTAGGACAGCTGACTAGCGACCTCACCTTC	CASSRGLGQLTSDLTF
TRBV7-2	TRBD2	NA	TRBJ2-1	TGTGCCAGCAGCACCCGGACTAGCGGGTCCTACAATGAGCAGTTCTTC	CASSTRTSGSYNEQFF
TRBV6-5	NA	once	TRBJ2-7	TGTGCCAGCGTATCGGGAGTCGGCTACGAGCAGTACTTC	CASVSGVGYEQYF
TRBV7-6	NA	once	TRBJ1-4	TGTGCCAGCAGTCGAACTGCAACTAATGAAAAACTGTTTTTT	CASSRTATNEKLFF
TRBV3-1/TRBV3-2	TRBD2	NA	TRBJ2-1	TGTGCCAGCAGCCAAACCCGGGGACTAGCGGGAGTTTGTGAGCAGTTCTTC	CASSQTRGLAGVCEQFF
TRBV4-1	TRBD2	NA	TRBJ2-4	TGCGCCAGCAGCCAACAGCTGACTAGCGGGCTACCTCGGGGGGCCAAAAACATTCAGTACTTC	CASSQQLTSGLPRGAKNIQYF
TRBV7-2	NA	NA	TRBJ2-2	TGTGCCAGCAGCTTAAATCGGGGATGGGCCGGGGAGCTGTTTTTT	CASSLNRGWAGELFF
TRBV7-2	NA	NA	TRBJ1-2	TGTGCCAGCAGCTTAGGGTGGTCGGGGGAATCCTATGGCTACACCTTC	CASSLGWSGESYGYTF
TRBV7-2	TRBD2	NA	TRBJ2-1	TGTGCCAGCAGCTTAGTGGCGGGAGTGAGGTCCTACAATGAGCAGTTCTTC	CASSLVAGVRSYNEQFF
TRBV2	NA	NA	TRBJ1-5	TGTGCCAGCAGTGAAGACAGGGTGGGGTATCAGCCCCAGCATTTT	CASSEDRVGYQPQHF
TRBV6-5	NA	NA	TRBJ2-1	TGTGCCAGCAGGCGGAACAATGAGCAGTTCTTC	CASRRNNEQFF
TRBV5-1	TRBD2	NA	TRBJ2-3	TGCGCCAGCAGCAGACTAGCGGGAGAAGATACGCAGTATTTT	CASSRLAGEDTQYF
TRBV5-1	NA	NA	TRBJ1-3	TGCGCCAGCAGCAAGACCGCAGGGTTGTACGGAAACACCATATATTTT	CASSKTAGLYGNTIYF
TRBV6-5	TRBD1	NA	TRBJ1-5	TGTGCCAGCAAAGGGGGCTTCAATCAGCCCCAGCATTTT	CASKGGFNQPQHF
TRBV7-8	TRBD1	few	TRBJ1-1	TGTGCCAGCAGCCAAGACTTTCAGGGGGTAGCTTTCTTT	CASSQDFQGVAFF
TRBV29-1	TRBD2	once	TRBJ2-3	TGCAGCGTGATCATCGGAGCGGGAGTCACAGATACGCAGTATTTT	CSVIIGAGVTDTQYF
TRBV19	TRBD1	NA	TRBJ2-7	TGTGCCAGTAGTAGCCTCTTCCGGGACAGGGGGGACGAGCAGTACTTC	CASSSLFRDRGDEQYF
TRBV4-2	NA	NA	TRBJ2-3	TGTGCCAGCAGCTCTGGGCCCACAGATACGCAGTATTTT	CASSSGPTDTQYF
TRBV5-8	TRBD2	NA	TRBJ2-5	TGTGCCAGCAGCTTGTCTCGACTAGCGGGGACGACCCAGTACTTC	CASSLSRLAGTTQYF
TRBV7-3	TRBD1	NA	TRBJ2-5	TGTGCCAGCAGCTTCTCCGGACAGGGTGGAGAGACCCAGTACTTC	CASSFSGQGGETQYF
TRBV7-2	TRBD2	NA	TRBJ2-7	TGTGCCAGCAGCTTAGAAGTAGCGGGACCCTCCTACGAGCAGTACTTC	CASSLEVAGPSYEQYF
TRBV18	TRBD1	NA	TRBJ2-5	TGTGCCAGCTCTCTGAACAGGGGACAAGAGACCCAGTACTTC	CASSLNRGQETQYF
TRBV7-3	TRBD2	NA	TRBJ2-1	TGTGCCAGCAGCTTTACTAGCGGGAGGGGCCGCTACAATGAGCAGTTCTTC	CASSFTSGRGRYNEQFF
TRBV5-1	NA	once	TRBJ2-3	TGCGCCAGCAGCTTCGGACAGATCACAGATACGCAGTATTTT	CASSFGQITDTQYF
TRBV6-6	NA	NA	TRBJ2-3	TGTGCCAGCAGAGCCACGAATACGCAGTATTTT	CASRATNTQYF
TRBV10-3	NA	NA	TRBJ1-3	TGTGCCATCAGTGCTAATAACCCTGGAAACACCATATATTTT	CAISANNPGNTIYF
TRBV4-3	TRBD1	NA	TRBJ1-2	TGCGCCAGCAGCCCGGACAGGGGTCGTAACTATGGCTACACCTTC	CASSPDRGRNYGYTF
TRBV14	NA	NA	TRBJ2-7	TGTGCCAGCAGTCCGGACTCTCTCTCCTACGAGCAGTACTTC	CASSPDSLSYEQYF
TRBV6-6	NA	NA	TRBJ1-3	TGTGCCAGCATCGACCAGGGCTTCAAGAACACCATATATTTT	CASIDQGFKNTIYF
TRBV28	TRBD1	NA	TRBJ1-2	TGTGCCAGCAGGATCCCGGGACAGGGGACCCAAGGCTATGGCTACACCTTC	CASRIPGQGTQGYGYTF
TRBV6-5	NA	once	TRBJ1-1	TGTGCCAGCAGTTCCAGGGGACCGAACACTGAAGCTTTCTTT	CASSSRGPNTEAFF
TRBV6-5	TRBD1	NA	TRBJ1-1	TGTGCCAGCCATGACAGGGGGTGGGCAAACACTGAAGCTTTCTTT	CASHDRGWANTEAFF
TRBV9	TRBD1	NA	TRBJ1-2	TGTGCCAGCAGCGGTGGACAGGGAGGGTATGGCTACACCTTC	CASSGGQGGYGYTF
TRBV6-5	NA	NA	TRBJ2-7	TGTGCCAGCAGTTACGGGGGGGCGGATGTCTACGAGCAGTACTTC	CASSYGGADVYEQYF
TRBV19	TRBD2	NA	TRBJ2-1	TGTGCCAGTAGTGGTTTAGCGGGTTATTACAATGAGCAGTTCTTC	CASSGLAGYYNEQFF
TRBV19	TRBD2	NA	TRBJ2-1	TGTGCCAGTAGTATAGGAGGACTAGCGGGAGTTGATGAGCAGTTCTTC	CASSIGGLAGVDEQFF
TRBV21-1	NA	NA	TRBJ2-1	TGTGCCAGCACCCCGGGTCTAGCGGGAGTCTGGCAGTTCTTC	CASTPGLAGVWQFF
TRBV7-9	NA	NA	TRBJ1-5	TGTGCCAGCAGCATTACAAGGGAGCAGCCCCAGCATTTT	CASSITREQPQHF
TRBV12-5	NA	NA	TRBJ2-3	TGTGCTAGTGCCTCCAGTAGCACAGATACGCAGTATTTT	CASASSSTDTQYF
TRBV4-3	NA	few	TRBJ2-7	TGCGCCAGCAGCCAAGATTTGGGGGCAGGGTCTTCCGAGCAGTACTTC	CASSQDLGAGSSEQYF